What follows are 18 T cell receptor beta chains derived from one specimen sequenced in a study of regulatory T cells in long-lasting Graves disease. Building the TCR beta libraries relied on iRepertoire HTBI primers, and CDR3 regions underwent Arm-PCR. TCRdb re-called the multiplex PCR reads with MiXCR, one entry per CDR3 protein. In the table there are around 480,000 distinct CDR3 sequences, 15% to 20% of which are singletons. Time point described: newly diagnosed GD, antithyroid drugs for less than 3 months. PBMC RNA served as the TCR library source. This sample was also put to use in a study of T cells in Graves' hyperthyroidism and ophthalmopathy.

The sample in question was peripheral blood mononuclear cells (PBMCs), obtained at new diagnosis, from a patient treated with antithyroid drugs. The source is a woman aged 35-65 years with Graves disease.

In its sample, this clonotype was seen many times. The J gene is TRBJ2-7, the V gene TRBV2, with no clear D. V lost 4 bases to trimming and J lost 3 bases, with 7 bases between them. The CDR3 totals 12 residues. Per the germline V gene, CDR1 is SNHLY and CDR2 is FYNNEI. For the CDR3, the DNA is TGTGCCAGCAGTGTCAATGACTACGAGCAGTACTTC. As protein: CASSVNDYEQYF.

This clonotype was seen repeatedly, ten times or more. This chain joins TRBV2 and TRBJ1-5, with 7 bases matching TRBD1. This CDR3 is 18 amino acids long. V lost 2 bases to trimming and J lost 0 bases; unmatched junction nucleotides: 10. Germline assignment: CDR1 SNHLY and CDR2 FYNNEI. CDR3 loop: CASSEIRGGQYSNQPQHF. The CDR3 coding sequence is TGTGCCAGCAGTGAAATAAGGGGGGGACAGTATAGCAATCAGCCCCAGCATTTT.

Note on this clonotype: A read error is possible here, since a much larger clone lies one base away. This rearrangement joins TRBV6-5 to TRBJ1-5; D is uncertain. The V and J ends lost 0 bases and 13 bases respectively, with 10 bases between them. Germline loops: CDR1 MNHEY, CDR2 SVGAGI. This CDR3 contains 12 residues. The CDR3 nucleotides are TGTGCCAGCAGTTACTCGATTGTCGGTCAGCATTTT. Its protein is CASSYSIVGQHF.

This clonotype was counted only a few times. The gene calls are TRBV5-1 and TRBJ2-1; 9 bases agree with TRBD2. The V gene's germline CDR1 is SGHRS and CDR2 YFSETQ. The CDR3 runs 15 residues. Trimming cost V 3 bases and J 2 bases; bases outside gene matches: 3. This chain's CDR3 is CASSSSGATYNEQFF. Written as DNA, the CDR3 is TGCGCCAGCAGCTCTAGCGGGGCCACCTACAATGAGCAGTTCTTC.

This rearrangement joins TRBV30 to TRBJ1-3, with D uncertain. V lost 5 bases to trimming and J lost 4 bases, with 18 bases between them. Germline V gives CDR1 GTSNPN, CDR2 SVGIG (reference sequence). This CDR3 comprises 15 residues. The CDR3 bases are TGTGCCTGGGGTGGTTTGGCCTTGGGGGGAAACACCATATATTTT. Its translation is CAWGGLALGGNTIYF. The full variable domain, its missing parts supplied by reference TRBV30 and TRBJ1-3, is SQTIHQWPATLVQPVGSPLSLECTVEGTSNPNLYWYRQAAGRGLQLLFYSVGIGQISSEVPQNLSASRPQDRQFILSSKKLLLSDSGFYLCAWGGLALGGNTIYFGEGSWLTVV.

This clonotype was recorded at least ten times. The rearrangement links TRBV12-3 or TRBV12-4 to TRBJ1-6, with 7 nucleotides matching TRBD1. CDR3 length: 15 amino acids. Germline trimming cut 6 bases from V and 6 bases from J; bases unmatched to any gene: 8. In DNA, the CDR3 is TGTGCCAGCAGAGCTTTCGACAGGGCTAATTCACCCCTCCACTTT. It is translated as CASRAFDRANSPLHF.

Concerning this clonotype itself: A much larger clone sits a single nucleotide away, making a read error possible. V usage is TRBV27 and J usage is TRBJ2-5; TRBD2 matches 8 bases. Germline loops: CDR1 MNHEY, CDR2 SMNVEV (reference sequence). V shed 3 bases and J 11 bases; nucleotides not matched to a gene: 17. The CDR3 loop spans 16 amino acids. The CDR3 is CASSFYRGGQYNEQYF. The DNA for the CDR3 is TGTGCCAGCAGTTTTTACCGGGGGGGCCAGTACAATGAGCAGTACTTC.

Of note for this clonotype: The junction departs from the called germline gene at one end, perhaps through a read error. The V and J genes are TRBV5-4 and TRBJ1-2; D unclear. Germline V lookup: CDR1 SGHNT, CDR2 YYREEE (reference sequence). This CDR3 has 11 residues. The CDR3 nucleotides read TGTGCCAGCAGCTCGTACGCGAGCTACGCCTTC. Protein sequence: CASSSYASYAF.

This clonotype was picked up many times. V is TRBV3-1 and J is TRBJ1-2, with a tentative D call TRBD1 (5 bases). V dropped 1 base and J dropped 7 bases, with 7 bases sitting between them. Germline CDR1 LGHDT, CDR2 YNNKEL (reference sequence). The CDR3 is 12 residues long. CDR3: CASSQGGVGYTF. CDR3 sequence (DNA): TGTGCCAGCAGCCAAGGGGGGGTTGGCTACACCTTC.

The table lists this clonotype with many counts. CDR3 protein: CASSLDLGQGSYEQYF. The CDR3 DNA is TGTGCCAGCAGCTTAGATTTGGGGCAGGGCTCCTACGAGCAGTACTTC. V is TRBV11-2 and J is TRBJ2-7; tentative D call: TRBD1 (5 bases). CDR3 length: 16 residues. Germline V gene lookup returns CDR1 SGHAT and CDR2 FQNNGV. Between the trimmed V and J ends, which lost 0 bases and 0 bases, there was a span of 12 bases.

The table lists this clonotype with a few counts. The rearrangement joins TRBV7-8 to TRBJ1-5; no firm D call. Germline V gives CDR1 SGHVS, CDR2 FQNEAQ. The V end was cut by 5 bases, the J end by 9 bases, with 23 bases between. The CDR3 sequence is 16 residues long. The CDR3 region is CASSRTRGGTTGPQHF. CDR3 DNA: TGTGCCAGCAGCCGAACTCGGGGAGGAACGACCGGGCCCCAGCATTTT.

There are many counts of this clonotype. The chain recombines TRBV3-1 with TRBJ1-2; D is possibly TRBD1 (5 bases). CDR3 length equals 14 residues. CDR1 LGHDT and CDR2 YNNKEL come from the germline V gene (reference sequence). V was cut by 0 bases and J by 8 bases, with 13 bases left in between. The CDR3 sequence: CASSQDAAGSGYTF. Here the CDR3 DNA reads TGTGCCAGCAGCCAAGATGCGGCAGGGTCCGGCTACACCTTC.

There are many counts of this clonotype. The chain employs TRBV20-1 and TRBJ1-2, with 7 bases identical to TRBD1. CDR3 length: 13 amino acids. Germline V gives CDR1 DFQATT, CDR2 SNEGSKA (reference sequence). J gave up 5 bases and V 6 bases, and 9 bases lay outside the gene matches. DNA for the CDR3: TGCAGTGCAGGACCGGGACAGCTTTATGGCTACACCTTC. Translated, it gives CSAGPGQLYGYTF.

This clonotype was found many times. The V and J genes are TRBV2 and TRBJ1-5; maybe TRBD1 (5 bases). V was clipped by 8 bases and J by 8 bases, with 13 bases between them. The CDR3 extends over 12 amino acids. The germline CDR1 and CDR2 sequences are SNHLY and FYNNEI. The CDR3 region is CASFDPGEPQHF. For the CDR3, the DNA is TGTGCCAGCTTCGACCCGGGGGAGCCCCAGCATTTT.

This clonotype was counted ten times or more. The chain combines TRBV12-3 or TRBV12-4 with TRBJ1-2; D is unresolved. Trimming removed 6 bases at V and 8 bases at J, with 16 bases between. This CDR3 contains 13 residues. In DNA form, the CDR3 reads TGTGCCAGCAGGATGCACAGCGGTGGGGGCTACACCTTC. It translates to CASRMHSGGGYTF.

This clonotype was recorded at least ten times. This rearrangement joins TRBV28 to TRBJ1-3; D is uncertain. CDR1 is MDHEN, CDR2 SYDVKM, per germline. Deletions cut 3 bases from V and 8 bases from J, with 8 bases between. This CDR3 region has 12 residues. This chain's CDR3 is CASSFPGDTIYF. For the CDR3, the DNA is TGTGCCAGCAGTTTTCCCGGAGACACCATATATTTT.

The gene calls are TRBV6-2 or TRBV6-3 and TRBJ2-1; D not resolved. V dropped 5 bases and J dropped 8 bases, with 13 bases sitting between them. The CDR3 loop spans 13 amino acids. Germline V gene sequence: CDR1 MNHEY, CDR2 SVGEGT. Written as DNA, the CDR3 is TGTGCCAGCAGTGATGCGCCCTCGGATGAGCAGTTCTTC. Its translation is CASSDAPSDEQFF.

V gene TRBV27 combines with J gene TRBJ1-4; D not resolved. Germline V CDR1 and CDR2: MNHEY, SMNVEV (reference sequence). This CDR3 is built from 13 residues. V lost 1 base and J 7 bases, leaving 7 bases between the germline ends. CDR3 amino acids: CASSLFRGEKLFF. CDR3 nucleotides: TGTGCCAGCAGTTTATTCCGGGGTGAAAAACTGTTTTTT.